The clone carrying this T cell receptor beta chain was observed a handful of times. Unmatched junction bases numbered 10, after V lost 3 bases and J lost 11 bases. From germline, CDR1 is SQVTM and CDR2 ANQGSEA. The CDR3 contains 13 residues. Only Caucasian adults living in Nashville, Tennessee made up the donor group. A split of CD4+ cells into CD45RA+ naive and CD45RA-negative memory subsets was performed. This specimen comes from a study of shared clonotypes between healthy human individuals. Source study methods: Junction-only immunoSEQ sequences carried no quality scores, so filtering differed. TCRdb's copy holds only in-frame clones and misses some; the assay was immunoSEQ multiplex PCR. V, J and clone size are those of that table, while D and trimming were read from the DNA. The sample lists 950,000 to 1,300,000 clones, 65% to 80% occurring once.

Input material: memory CD4+ T cells sorted from blood. Subset in this sample: CD45RA-negative fraction. The chain employs TRBV29-1 and TRBJ1-1; 9 nucleotides line up with TRBD1. This TCR was recovered from a man in his late teens or twenties in good health. The CDR3 bases are TGCAGCGTTGAGTCGGGACAGGGCCGAGGTGCTTTCTTT. Translation gives CSVESGQGRGAFF.